One and the same sample provided the 20 T cell receptor beta chains below, sequenced in a study of molecular identifiers for immune sequencing clone quantification (dated by TCRdb to 2017 to 2018). The library came from PCR. The sample was run on a NextSeq 500. TCRdb itself trimmed the public reads at Q25 with fastp, ran MiXCR and retained productive beta chains. Here each entry gathers all rows of one CDR3 protein and keeps the most common genes and DNA. The sample table shows nearly 650,000 distinct CDR3 sequences, and about 25% are seen once. The top ten clones comprise 0.7% to 0.95% of the sample. Sample: naive CD8+ T cells from blood, with Jurkat cell RNA spiked in. The sample's cell subset or site label is to be understood as: FACS-sorted CD8+CD4-CCR7+CD45RA+ naive T cells. These receptors all stem from a human donor in good health. Some libraries in this study had Jurkat cell RNA spiked in.

Details on this clonotype: An end of the junction differs from the germline gene, which may be a read error. V and J are TRBV12-5 and TRBJ2-7, with 9 bases matching TRBD1. There are 15 residues in the CDR3. CDR1 LGHNT and CDR2 FRNRAP come from the germline V gene. The CDR3 loop is CASGLFTGGMYEQCF. The DNA of the CDR3 is TGTGCTAGTGGTTTGTTTACAGGGGGCATGTACGAGCAGTGCTTC.

This clonotype has a count of ten or more. This rearrangement joins TRBV7-2 to TRBJ2-1; maybe TRBD1 (5 bases). Germline CDR1 and CDR2: SGHTA and FQGNSA. This CDR3 comprises 15 residues. V gave up 7 bases and J gave up 0 bases, with 13 bases separating them. CDR3 sequence (DNA): TGTGCCAGCATGCCATGGACAAACTCCTACAATGAGCAGTTCTTC. Translating it yields CASMPWTNSYNEQFF.

This clonotype was counted ten times or more. The V call is TRBV5-1, the J call TRBJ2-3; possible D gene TRBD1, 6 bases. CDR1 and CDR2 (germline): SGHRS, YFSETQ. V lost 1 base to trimming and J lost 3 bases, with 9 bases between them. This CDR3 region has 14 residues. Here the CDR3 DNA reads TGCGCCAGCAGCTTGATAGGGGGAACAGATACGCAGTATTTT. Protein product: CASSLIGGTDTQYF. The entire variable domain, with the rest obtained from reference TRBV5-1 and TRBJ2-3, is as follows: KAGVTQTPRYLIKTRGQQVTLSCSPISGHRSVSWYQQTPGQGLQFLFEYFSETQRNKGNFPGRFSGRQFSNSRSEMNVSTLELGDSALYLCASSLIGGTDTQYFGPGTRLTVL.

Regarding this clonotype: A read error may account for a junction end that differs from germline. The chain is built from TRBV30 and TRBJ1-1; D is ambiguous. This CDR3 is 11 amino acids long. Looked up from germline, CDR1 is GTSNPN and CDR2 is SVGIG (reference sequence). The CDR3 protein is CAWGRWTGAFF. The CDR3 nucleotides read TGTGCCTGGGGGAGGTGGACTGGAGCTTTCTTT.

The chain employs TRBV4-1 and TRBJ2-7; D is ambiguous. V was pared by 0 bases and J by 2 bases, with 11 bases between. CDR1 is MGHRA and CDR2 is YSYEKL in the germline V gene. The CDR3 length is 15 residues. The CDR3: CASSQEWHRPYEQYF. CDR3 coding DNA: TGCGCCAGCAGCCAAGAATGGCACAGACCCTACGAGCAGTACTTC.

This clonotype has just a few counts. The V gene is TRBV25-1, the J gene TRBJ2-1; the match to TRBD1 covers 7 bases. The CDR3 extends over 16 amino acids. J lost 1 base, V lost 1 base, and 4 bases had no gene match. Germline CDR1 and CDR2: MGHDK and SYGVNS. Here the CDR3 reads CASSELVGQSYNEQFF. CDR3 DNA: TGTGCCAGCAGTGAATTAGTGGGACAGTCCTACAATGAGCAGTTCTTC.

The V and J genes are TRBV12-3 or TRBV12-4 and TRBJ1-2; D is undetermined. Trimming left V 0 bases short and J 4 bases short, with 9 bases between. This CDR3 comprises 14 residues. This CDR3 reads CASSLAGLPYGYTF. The DNA for the CDR3 is TGTGCCAGCAGTTTAGCGGGCCTACCCTATGGCTACACCTTC.

Concerning this clonotype: The junction departs from the called germline gene at one end, perhaps through a read error. The chain's CDR3 is CSVDRGTAAFF. The CDR3 bases are TGCAGCGTTGATAGGGGGACTGCAGCTTTCTTT. The chain has TRBV29-1 and TRBJ1-1; D might be TRBD1 (6 bases). CDR1 is SQVTM and CDR2 is ANQGSEA in the germline V gene. The length of the CDR3 is 11 residues.

This clonotype has at least ten counts. This rearrangement joins TRBV9 to TRBJ2-7, with TRBD1 matching 9 bases. The germline gives CDR1 SGDLS, CDR2 YYNGEE. V was pared by 3 bases and J by 7 bases, with 5 bases of the junction left unmatched. The CDR3 has 13 residues. CDR3 in DNA: TGTGCCAGCAGCGAGAGGACAGGGGATGAGCAGTACTTC. Translated, it gives CASSERTGDEQYF.

This clonotype was seen more than once but under ten times. The chain recombines TRBV20-1 with TRBJ2-3, with 10 bases matching TRBD2. The CDR3 loop spans 18 amino acids. Germline trimming cut 0 bases from V and 5 bases from J; bases unmatched to any gene: 14. CDR1 is DFQATT, CDR2 SNEGSKA, per germline (reference sequence). Here the CDR3 reads CSARDPTGLAGVRDTQYF. The CDR3 coding sequence is TGCAGTGCTAGAGACCCGACAGGGCTAGCGGGGGTTAGAGATACGCAGTATTTT.

This clonotype appeared many times. This chain connects TRBV6-2 or TRBV6-3 to TRBJ1-5, with TRBD1 as a possible D gene (5 bases). V was cut by 5 bases and J by 5 bases, with 22 bases left in between. There are 17 residues in the CDR3. The V gene's germline CDR1 is MNHEY and CDR2 SVGEGT. CDR3 sequence (DNA): TGTGCCAGCAGTCTCTCGACAGCTAAAAGGGCCTATCAGCCCCAGCATTTT. Its translation: CASSLSTAKRAYQPQHF.

This clonotype was observed at least ten times. The chain employs TRBV12-3 or TRBV12-4 and TRBJ2-5, with TRBD2 identical over 12 bases. The CDR3 sequence is 16 residues long. V gave up 5 bases and J gave up 1 base; unmatched junction bases: 5. DNA of the CDR3: TGTGCCAGCAGTCCCCGACTAGCGGGAGTCCAAGAGACCCAGTACTTC. This gives the protein CASSPRLAGVQETQYF.

This clonotype was picked up many times. The chain couples TRBV4-3 to TRBJ1-1, with no clear D. Germline V gene lookup returns CDR1 LGHNA and CDR2 YSLEER. Trimming left V 0 bases short and J 8 bases short, with 16 bases between. This CDR3 is 15 amino acids long. CDR3: CASSQDRASWIEAFF. The CDR3 coding sequence is TGCGCCAGCAGCCAAGATAGGGCCAGTTGGATAGAAGCTTTCTTT.

This clonotype was counted between two and nine times. This sequence joins TRBV27 and TRBJ2-1; D is ambiguous. CDR1 is MNHEY, CDR2 SMNVEV, per germline (reference sequence). The CDR3 extends over 13 amino acids. Deletions cut 5 bases from V and 8 bases from J, with 13 bases between. This CDR3 is CASSLLEGYEQFF. DNA of the CDR3: TGTGCCAGCAGTCTGCTAGAAGGGTATGAGCAGTTCTTC.

In the case of this clonotype: Compared with germline, one end of the junction differs, possibly owing to a read error. This chain joins TRBV3-1 and TRBJ2-2; D tentatively reads TRBD1 or TRBD2 (5 bases each). This CDR3 spans 13 amino acids. CDR1 is LGHDT, CDR2 YNNKEL, per germline (reference sequence). CDR3 bases: TGTGCCAGCAGCCAAGATCTCCCCGGGGCGCTGTTTTTT. Its protein is CASSQDLPGALFF.

This CDR3 is CSARGLTGTLTYEQYF. The CDR3 DNA sequence: TGCAGTGCTAGAGGTCTTACAGGGACCTTAACCTACGAGCAGTACTTC. The V call is TRBV20-1, the J call TRBJ2-7; weak D call: TRBD1 (6 bases). Germline assignment: CDR1 DFQATT and CDR2 SNEGSKA (reference sequence). Trimming pared 1 base from V and 2 bases from J, leaving 18 bases between. This CDR3 has 16 amino acids.

The rearrangement links TRBV4-1 to TRBJ2-5; TRBD1 matches at 7 bases. J was trimmed by 4 bases and V by 0 bases; bases with no gene match: 5. The CDR3 has 15 residues. Germline V gene sequence: CDR1 MGHRA, CDR2 YSYEKL. CDR3: CASSQETAGGETQYF. The CDR3 DNA reads as TGCGCCAGCAGCCAAGAAACTGCAGGGGGAGAGACCCAGTACTTC.

V gene TRBV6-2 or TRBV6-3 combines with J gene TRBJ2-5; 14 positions agree with TRBD2. The CDR3 length is 15 residues. Germline V gives CDR1 MNHEY, CDR2 SVGEGT. After removal of 4 bases from V and 4 bases from J, the junction contained 2 bases not matched to a gene. The CDR3, as DNA: TGTGCCAGCAGTTTAGGGACTAGCGGGGGAGAGACCCAGTACTTC. This sequence encodes CASSLGTSGGETQYF.

This clonotype has just one count. This may come from a read error, since a much larger clone is one base off. The chain carries TRBV28 and TRBJ2-6, with D perhaps assigned TRBD1 or TRBD2 (6 bases each). Germline V gene sequence: CDR1 MDHEN, CDR2 SYDVKM. This CDR3 has 12 amino acids. CDR3 sequence (DNA): TGTGCCAGTGCTTGGGGGGCCACCGTCCTGACTTTC. Its protein is CASAWGATVLTF.

CDR3 loop: CASSTDRYLYNEQFF. The CDR3 DNA follows: TGTGCCAGCAGCACCGACAGGTATCTTTACAATGAGCAGTTCTTC. The chain joins TRBV5-6 to TRBJ2-1; D might be TRBD1 (6 bases). CDR3 length: 15 residues. Germline CDR1 is SGHDT and CDR2 is YYEEEE. The V end was cut by 4 bases, the J end by 4 bases, with 15 bases between.